What follows is one T cell receptor beta chain and its context. These data are taken from a study of blood T cell repertoires in COVID-19. About the study: The analysed material was cDNA or gDNA that came from T cells, B-cell-depleted T cells, or PBMCs.

As processed by the authors: Estimation of nucleated cell counts was performed using reference gene primer amplification. The repertoire was sequenced with immunoSEQ multiplex PCR; TCRdb's copy has only in-frame clones and lacks some. V, J and clone size were drawn from that table, and D and trimming were deduced from the DNA. Of some 96,000 clones listed, more than 85% are singletons. Between the trimmed V and J ends, which lost 5 bases and 6 bases, there was a span of 9 bases. Germline V lookup: CDR1 SGHRS, CDR2 YFSETQ. This CDR3 is built from 11 residues. What was sequenced was peripheral blood. This TCR was sampled from a man between 45 and 60 years old with active COVID-19. The chain recombines TRBV5-1 with TRBJ2-7; TRBD1 might be the D (6 bases). CDR3 in amino acids: CASSRGSEQYF. For the CDR3, the DNA is TGCGCCAGCAGTAGGGGGAGCGAGCAGTACTTC.